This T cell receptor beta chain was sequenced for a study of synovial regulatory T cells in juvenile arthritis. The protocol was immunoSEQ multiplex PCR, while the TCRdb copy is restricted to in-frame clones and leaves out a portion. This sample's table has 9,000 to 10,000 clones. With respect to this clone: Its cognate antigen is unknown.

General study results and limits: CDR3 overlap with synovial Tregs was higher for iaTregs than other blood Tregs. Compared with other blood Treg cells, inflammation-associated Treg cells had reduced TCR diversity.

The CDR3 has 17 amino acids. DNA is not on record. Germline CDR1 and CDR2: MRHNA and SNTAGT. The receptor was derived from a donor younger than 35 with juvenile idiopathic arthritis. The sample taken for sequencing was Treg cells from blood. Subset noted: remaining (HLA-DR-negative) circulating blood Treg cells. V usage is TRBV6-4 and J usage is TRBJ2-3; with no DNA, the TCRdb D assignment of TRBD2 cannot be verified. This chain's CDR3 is CASSEDYSGRLADTQYF.